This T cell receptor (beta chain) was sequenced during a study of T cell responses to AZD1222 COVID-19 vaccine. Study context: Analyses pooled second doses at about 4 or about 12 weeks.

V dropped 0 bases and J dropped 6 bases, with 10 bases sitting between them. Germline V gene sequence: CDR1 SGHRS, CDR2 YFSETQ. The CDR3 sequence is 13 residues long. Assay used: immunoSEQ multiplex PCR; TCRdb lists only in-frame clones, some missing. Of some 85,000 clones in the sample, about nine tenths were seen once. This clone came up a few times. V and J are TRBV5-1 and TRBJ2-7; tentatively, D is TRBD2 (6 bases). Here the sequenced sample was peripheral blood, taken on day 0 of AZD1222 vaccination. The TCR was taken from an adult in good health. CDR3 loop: CASSLVLGGEQYF. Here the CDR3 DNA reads TGCGCCAGCAGCTTGGTTCTGGGGGGCGAGCAGTACTTC.